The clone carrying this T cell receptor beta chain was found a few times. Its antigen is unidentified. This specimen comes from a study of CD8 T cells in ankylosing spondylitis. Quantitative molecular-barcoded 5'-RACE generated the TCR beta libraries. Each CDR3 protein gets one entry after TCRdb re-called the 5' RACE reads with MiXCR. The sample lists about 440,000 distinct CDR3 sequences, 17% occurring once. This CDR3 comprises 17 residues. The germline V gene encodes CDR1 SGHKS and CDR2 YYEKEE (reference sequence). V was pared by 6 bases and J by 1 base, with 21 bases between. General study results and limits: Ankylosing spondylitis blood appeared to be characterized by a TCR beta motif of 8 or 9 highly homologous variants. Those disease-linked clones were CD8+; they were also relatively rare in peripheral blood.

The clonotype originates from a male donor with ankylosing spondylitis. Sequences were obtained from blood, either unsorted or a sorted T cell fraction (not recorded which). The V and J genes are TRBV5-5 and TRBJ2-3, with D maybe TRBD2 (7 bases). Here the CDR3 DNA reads TGTGCCAGCACCTGGGGGGAGGGGGGACTTCGCACAGATACGCAGTATTTT. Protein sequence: CASTWGEGGLRTDTQYF.